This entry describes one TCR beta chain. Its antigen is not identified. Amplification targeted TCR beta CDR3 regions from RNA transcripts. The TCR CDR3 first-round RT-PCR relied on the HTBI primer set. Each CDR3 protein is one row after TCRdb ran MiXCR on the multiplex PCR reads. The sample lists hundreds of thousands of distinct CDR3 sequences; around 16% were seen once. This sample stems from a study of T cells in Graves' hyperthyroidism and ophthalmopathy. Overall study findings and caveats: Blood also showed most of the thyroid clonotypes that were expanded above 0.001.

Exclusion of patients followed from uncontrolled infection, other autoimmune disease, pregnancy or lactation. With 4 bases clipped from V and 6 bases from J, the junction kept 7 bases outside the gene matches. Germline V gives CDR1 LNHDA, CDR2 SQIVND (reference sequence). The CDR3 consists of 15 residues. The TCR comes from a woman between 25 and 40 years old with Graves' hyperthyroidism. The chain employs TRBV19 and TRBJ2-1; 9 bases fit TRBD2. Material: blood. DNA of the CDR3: TGTGCCAGTAGTAGTCCTAGCGGGACTGGCAATGAGCAGTTCTTC. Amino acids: CASSSPSGTGNEQFF.